This passage covers 22 T cell receptor beta chains from one sample sequenced in a study of T cells in Graves' hyperthyroidism and ophthalmopathy. Amplification of TCR beta CDR3 regions used RNA as the template. HTBI primers drove first-round RT-PCR of the TCR CDR3. A single record per CDR3 protein comes from TCRdb applying MiXCR to the multiplex PCR reads. Found here are some 350,000 distinct CDR3 sequences, about 15% of them singletons; the top ten hold approximately 30%. Sample: blood. These receptors were collected from a woman between 18 and 30 years old with Graves' hyperthyroidism that later progressed to Graves' ophthalmopathy.

In its sample, this clonotype was seen many times. This chain connects TRBV28 to TRBJ2-5; D is possibly TRBD2 (6 bases). Trimming took off 4 bases at V and 5 bases at J, with 11 bases between the two ends. The CDR3 loop spans 13 amino acids. From germline, CDR1 is MDHEN and CDR2 SYDVKM. In nucleotides, the CDR3 is TGTGCCAGCAGTTCCGGACGGGGGGAGACCCAGTACTTC. Translated, it gives CASSSGRGETQYF.

V gene TRBV19 combines with J gene TRBJ2-7; D possibly uses TRBD1 or TRBD2 (5 bases each). The CDR3 is made up of 13 amino acids. CDR1 and CDR2 from the germline V gene are LNHDA and SQIVND (reference sequence). The V end lost 3 bases, the J end lost 3 bases, and 9 bases lay between the germline ends. DNA for the CDR3: TGTGCCAGTAGTATCGGGGCAGGCTACGAGCAGTACTTC. Protein: CASSIGAGYEQYF.

The CDR3 DNA reads TGCGCCAGCAGCTTGGCCCGGGAATCACTACTCACAGATACGCAGTATTTT. Translating it yields CASSLARESLLTDTQYF. The chain recombines TRBV5-1 with TRBJ2-3, with D possibly matching TRBD2 (5 bases). The germline gives CDR1 SGHRS, CDR2 YFSETQ. The CDR3 length is 17 residues. The V gene lost 0 bases and the J gene lost 2 bases, with 16 bases spanning the gap.

This clonotype was counted many times. This chain uses TRBV6-5 with TRBJ2-3, with 12 bases lining up with TRBD2. V gave up 2 bases and J gave up 2 bases; unmatched junction bases: 5. Germline CDR1 reads MNHEY; CDR2 reads SVGAGI. This CDR3 has 17 residues. The CDR3 DNA is TGTGCCAGCAGTTACGGGGGACTAGCGGGTTTCACAGATACGCAGTATTTT. This gives the protein CASSYGGLAGFTDTQYF.

This clonotype was detected many times. The chain employs TRBV7-2 and TRBJ2-4; TRBD2 matches at 7 bases. CDR3 length equals 14 residues. V gave up 4 bases and J gave up 6 bases; unmatched junction bases: 6. Per the germline V gene, CDR1 is SGHTA and CDR2 is FQGNSA. CDR3 protein: CASSSTSVGNIQYF. The DNA of the CDR3 is TGTGCCAGCAGCTCCACTAGCGTCGGAAACATTCAGTACTTC. Based on the CDR3 plus reference TRBV7-2 and TRBJ2-4, the full variable domain is GAGVSQSPSNKVTEKGKDVELRCDPISGHTALYWYRQSLGQGLEFLIYFQGNSAPDKSGLPSDRFSAERTGGSVSTLTIQRTQQEDSAVYLCASSSTSVGNIQYFGAGTRLSVL.

This clonotype was recorded many times. CDR3 sequence (DNA): TGTGCCAGCAGACCTGGATTTACAGGGCAGCCCCAGCATTTT. It codes for CASRPGFTGQPQHF. The rearrangement joins TRBV28 to TRBJ1-5, with TRBD1 as a possible D gene (6 bases). Germline CDR1 is MDHEN and CDR2 is SYDVKM. V lost 6 bases to trimming and J lost 7 bases, with 16 bases between them. CDR3 length: 14 residues.

This clonotype has just a few counts. The chain recombines TRBV15 with TRBJ2-2, with D unclear. The CDR3 consists of 14 residues. Germline CDR1 reads LNHNV; CDR2 reads YYDKDF (reference sequence). Trimming removed 1 base from V and 3 bases from J, with 6 bases in between. CDR3 sequence: CATSRAGYTGELFF. The CDR3 bases are TGTGCCACCAGCAGAGCAGGTTACACCGGGGAGCTGTTTTTT.

This chain uses TRBV5-1 with TRBJ2-5; 8 nucleotides align to TRBD2. The V gene end was trimmed by 0 bases and the J gene end by 2 bases; junction bases not matched to a gene: 6. CDR1 and CDR2 (germline): SGHRS, YFSETQ. There are 16 residues in the CDR3. The CDR3 reads CASSLVRLAGQETQYF. Written as DNA, the CDR3 is TGCGCCAGCAGCTTGGTACGGCTAGCGGGTCAAGAGACCCAGTACTTC.

This clonotype occurred many times. J is TRBJ2-7 and V is TRBV28; D may be TRBD2 (5 bases). CDR3 length equals 15 residues. CDR1 is MDHEN and CDR2 is SYDVKM in the germline V gene. V shed 4 bases and J shed 7 bases, with 20 bases lying between them. The CDR3 here is CASSSPSAGLGEQYF. Written as DNA, the CDR3 is TGTGCCAGCAGTTCTCCCTCGGCGGGTTTGGGGGAGCAGTACTTC.

This clonotype was detected many times. The chain combines TRBV11-2 with TRBJ1-3; no definite D call. Germline V lookup: CDR1 SGHAT, CDR2 FQNNGV. The CDR3 consists of 16 residues. V shed 0 bases and J shed 0 bases, with 9 bases lying between them. The CDR3, as DNA: TGTGCCAGCAGCTTAGAGGGCGGAAACTCTGGAAACACCATATATTTT. Its translation is CASSLEGGNSGNTIYF.

This clonotype showed up just once. The chain employs TRBV7-3 and TRBJ2-7, with TRBD1 matching 7 bases. Germline V gene data show CDR1 as SGHTA and CDR2 as FQGTGA. The ends lost 6 bases at V and 2 bases at J; junction bases unmatched: 13. This CDR3 spans 16 amino acids. The DNA for the CDR3 is TGTGCCAGCAGTTCCCCCAGTAGACAGGGCCCCTACGAGCAGTACTTC. As protein: CASSSPSRQGPYEQYF.

Comment on this clonotype: A read error may explain this, as a much larger clone is one base away. The chain joins TRBV28 to TRBJ1-2; 7 bases agree with TRBD1. The V gene's germline CDR1 is MDHEN and CDR2 SYDVKM. The CDR3 is 15 amino acids. Here the CDR3 reads CASSPRDSSIYGHTF. CDR3 DNA: TGTGCCAGCAGTCCCCGGGACAGTAGCATCTATGGCCACACCTTC.

Turning to this clonotype: A much larger clone is a single base away; this may be a read error. The V gene is TRBV18, the J gene TRBJ1-2; D uncertain. The V and J ends lost 6 bases and 4 bases respectively, with 18 bases between them. The CDR3 contains 15 residues. Germline CDR1 KGHSH, CDR2 LQKENI. The CDR3 bases are TGTGCCAGCTCCCCCGGGTCGGAGTTAGTCTATGGCTACACCTTC. Translating it yields CASSPGSELVYGYTF.

As regards this clonotype: A read error may explain this, as a much larger clone is one base away. The chain is built from TRBV5-6 and TRBJ2-5; D is uncertain. CDR1 and CDR2 (germline): SGHDT, YYEEEE. The CDR3 has 14 amino acids. Trimming took off 3 bases at V and 3 bases at J, with 12 bases between the two ends. The CDR3 DNA follows: TGTGCCAGCAGCTCGGTGCGGCCCGAAGAGACCCAGTACTTC. Encoded protein: CASSSVRPEETQYF.

There are many counts of this clonotype. CDR3 in DNA: TGTGCCAGCTCACCACGGGACAGAACCAATGAGCAGTTCTTC. This translates into CASSPRDRTNEQFF. This sequence joins TRBV18 and TRBJ2-1; TRBD1 matches at 7 bases. Trimming removed 1 base from V and 6 bases from J; junction bases left unmatched: 3. From germline, CDR1 is KGHSH and CDR2 LQKENI. This CDR3 comprises 14 residues.

Many counts were recorded for this clonotype. CDR3 residues: CASSQDLQGGYNSPLHF. The CDR3 region has the DNA TGTGCCAGCAGCCAAGATCTACAGGGCGGCTATAATTCACCCCTCCACTTT. V is TRBV3-2 and J is TRBJ1-6; TRBD1, the table's D call, was not compared with the DNA. TRBV3-2 is a known pseudogene. CDR3 length: 17 residues.

This clonotype occurred many times. The J gene is TRBJ1-5, the V gene TRBV5-8; no clear D gene. Germline values: CDR1 SGHTS, CDR2 YDEGEE. The CDR3 has 16 residues. The V end was cut by 2 bases, the J end by 0 bases, with 12 bases between. This chain's CDR3 is CASSFRVRHSNQPQHF. The CDR3 bases are TGTGCCAGCAGCTTTCGAGTACGGCATAGCAATCAGCCCCAGCATTTT.

V gene TRBV28 combines with J gene TRBJ2-2; the D is unclear. In germline, CDR1 is MDHEN, CDR2 SYDVKM. The CDR3 is made up of 16 amino acids. V dropped 5 bases and J dropped 5 bases, with 18 bases sitting between them. CDR3 nucleotides: TGTGCCAGCAGTCCCCGTTTGAGTAAGGATACCGGGGAGCTGTTTTTT. It specifies CASSPRLSKDTGELFF.

This clonotype was seen repeatedly, ten times or more. The chain carries TRBV7-3 and TRBJ2-7, with a possible D match to TRBD2 (5 bases). Germline V lookup: CDR1 SGHTA, CDR2 FQGTGA. This CDR3 is 16 amino acids long. Trimming took off 5 bases at V and 4 bases at J, with 21 bases between the two ends. CDR3: CASSELGPVAPYEQYF. The CDR3 coding sequence is TGTGCCAGCAGCGAACTAGGGCCCGTGGCCCCGTACGAGCAGTACTTC.

This clonotype was recorded many times. This sequence joins TRBV7-9 and TRBJ2-7, with D unclear. Germline V CDR1 and CDR2: SEHNR, FQNEAQ (reference sequence). The CDR3 is 12 residues long. V lost 5 bases and J lost 2, with 7 bases in between. The chain's CDR3 is CASSPGPYEQYF. The CDR3 DNA reads as TGTGCCAGCAGCCCAGGACCCTACGAGCAGTACTTC.

This clonotype was seen ten or more times. The rearrangement links TRBV7-2 to TRBJ2-2; 11 bases agree with TRBD2. There are 16 residues in the CDR3. Germline V CDR1 and CDR2: SGHTA, FQGNSA. V gave up 1 base and J gave up 5 bases; unmatched junction bases: 3. The DNA for the CDR3 is TGTGCCAGCAGCTTAGTCCCTAGCGGGAGGACCGGGGAGCTGTTTTTT. It specifies CASSLVPSGRTGELFF. Based on the CDR3 plus reference TRBV7-2 and TRBJ2-2, the full variable domain is GAGVSQSPSNKVTEKGKDVELRCDPISGHTALYWYRQSLGQGLEFLIYFQGNSAPDKSGLPSDRFSAERTGGSVSTLTIQRTQQEDSAVYLCASSLVPSGRTGELFFGEGSRLTVL.

A word on this clonotype: A much more abundant neighbour one base away suggests this may be a read error. The chain is built from TRBV20-1 and TRBJ1-2; D possibly corresponds to TRBD1 (5 bases). The germline V gene encodes CDR1 DFQATT and CDR2 SNEGSKA (reference sequence). The CDR3 is made up of 13 amino acids. CDR3 bases: TGCAGTGCCAGAACCGGGGCTCCTAATGGCTGCACCTTC. This gives the protein CSARTGAPNGCTF.